This T cell receptor beta chain appears in the sequencing data of a study of blood T cells in healthy people across ages. CDR3 length: 16 residues. The V gene's germline CDR1 is SGHTA and CDR2 FQGNSA. About this clonotype itself: One end of the junction is discordant with germline, which a read error may explain.

A sample-barcoded 5' primer and a J-beta primer mix were used in a second PCR of roughly 6 to 11 cycles. TCRdb fed the 5' RACE reads into MiXCR, producing one record per CDR3 protein. The table lists approximately 1.5 million distinct CDR3 sequences, approximately 39% of them singletons, with over 3.5% in the top ten. The V and J genes are TRBV7-2 and TRBJ2-7; 11 bases align to TRBD2. The sequencing sample was made of blood. The TCR originated in a woman younger than 35 in good health. The DNA for the CDR3 is TGTGCCAGCAGCTTAACTAGCGGGAGTGGGTCCTGCGAGCAGTACTTC. This gives the protein CASSLTSGSGSCEQYF.